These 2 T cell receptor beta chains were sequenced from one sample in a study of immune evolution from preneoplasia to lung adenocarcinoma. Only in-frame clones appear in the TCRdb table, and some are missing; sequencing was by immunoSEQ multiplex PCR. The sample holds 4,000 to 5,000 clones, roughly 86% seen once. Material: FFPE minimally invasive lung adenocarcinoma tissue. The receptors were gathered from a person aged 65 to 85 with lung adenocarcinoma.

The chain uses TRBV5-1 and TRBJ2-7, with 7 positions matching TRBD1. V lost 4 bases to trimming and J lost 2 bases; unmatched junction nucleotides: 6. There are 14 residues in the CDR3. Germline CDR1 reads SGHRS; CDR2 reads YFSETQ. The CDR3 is CASSPMTGPYEQYF. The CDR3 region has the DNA TGCGCCAGCAGCCCAATGACAGGGCCCTACGAGCAGTACTTC.

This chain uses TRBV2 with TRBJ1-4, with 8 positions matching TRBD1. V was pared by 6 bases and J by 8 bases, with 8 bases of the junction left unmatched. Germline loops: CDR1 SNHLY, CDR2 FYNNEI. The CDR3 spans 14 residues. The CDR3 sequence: CASRFGTGGEKLFF. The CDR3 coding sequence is TGTGCCAGCAGATTTGGGACAGGAGGAGAAAAACTGTTTTTT.